This TCR beta chain was sequenced during a study of CD8 T cells in Susac syndrome. The overall study: Of the sequenced Susac syndrome patients, more than five had active disease and about eight were in remission.

The study, taken as a whole, reports: The CD4+ T cell repertoires in Susac syndrome were not clonally expanded.

Trimming took 2 bases from V and 4 from J, leaving 18 bases between them. CDR1 SGDLS and CDR2 YYNGEE come from the germline V gene. The CDR3 extends over 16 amino acids. Remarks on this clonotype: Its antigen is unknown.

Random hexamers served to reverse transcribe roughly 0.45 to 1 ug RNA. TCRdb fed the immunoSEQ multiplex PCR reads into MiXCR, producing one record per CDR3 protein. The repertoire holds some 110,000 distinct CDR3 sequences, with nearly 96% as singletons. The material sequenced was CD4+ T cells from PBMCs. This chain joins TRBV9 and TRBJ1-2; weak D call: TRBD1 (5 bases). The receptor comes from a human donor with Susac syndrome. The CDR3 DNA follows: TGTGCCAGCAGCGTGGGGGGACGAAGTAACAGCTATGGCTACACCTTC. Translation: CASSVGGRSNSYGYTF.